This T cell receptor (beta chain) derives from a study of blood T cell repertoires in COVID-19. Across the whole study: Sites in the United States, Italy and Spain provided acute and convalescent COVID-19 samples. Nucleic acid was either cDNA or gDNA, and it came from T cells, B-cell-depleted T cells, or PBMCs.

About this clone itself: The same CDR3 is also encoded by other DNA sequences in this sample.

Study processing details: Nucleated cell counts were estimated from reference gene primer amplification. This table comes from immunoSEQ multiplex PCR, and its TCRdb copy is limited to in-frame clones, with some not included. That table gives V, J and clone size, and the DNA gave D and trimming. The sample includes around 300,000 clones, roughly 85% seen only once; the top ten take more than 10%. The CDR3 consists of 13 residues. CDR1 and CDR2 from the germline V gene are KGHSH and LQKENI. Trimming removed 3 bases at V and 4 bases at J, with 6 bases between. This sequence joins TRBV18 and TRBJ2-2; tentatively, D is TRBD1 (6 bases). This receptor was obtained from a human donor in a cohort sampled during active COVID-19. Sequenced input: peripheral blood. CDR3 coding DNA: TGTGCCAGCTCACCCAGGGGCACCGGGGAGCTGTTTTTT. Its protein product is CASSPRGTGELFF.